The T cell receptor (beta chain) under discussion was sequenced for a study of shared clonotypes between healthy human individuals. Study conclusions and caveats: Some naive CD4 clonotypes, about 5%, turned up in common across several donors. In having few donors, the study represented limited genetic and exposure-history diversity.

Sequenced by immunoSEQ multiplex PCR; TCRdb stores in-frame clones only, minus some. The data show hundreds of thousands of clones, with approximately 74% seen just once and approximately 1.6% held by the top ten. The CDR3 loop spans 16 amino acids. J lost 1 base, V lost 4 bases, and 7 bases had no gene match. In germline, CDR1 is WSHSY, CDR2 SAAADI. This clone was found a few times. Its antigen is as yet unknown. This chain uses TRBV10-2 with TRBJ2-1, with 7 nucleotides matching TRBD2. Sequenced sample: memory CD4+ T cells sorted from blood. Subset reported: CD45RA-negative fraction. The receptor was isolated from a woman in her thirties in good health. CDR3 sequence: CASSGEGGSSYNEQFF. In DNA form, the CDR3 reads TGCGCCAGCAGTGGAGAGGGCGGGAGTTCCTACAATGAGCAGTTCTTC.